The sequence of this T cell receptor beta chain was determined in a study of sequential checkpoint blockade in melanoma. Study details: After nivolumab or ipilimumab alone, roughly 20 patients had week-13 rebiopsies. Study-wide results and limits: For nivolumab-first patients, baseline tumor clonality was associated with response. Tumor T-cell fraction and clonality correlated with PD-L1 and CD8+ counts.

With regard to this clone: Its target is unknown.

This sample's treatment: randomized to nivolumab then ipilimumab (arm A) or the reverse (arm B). The germline gives CDR1 LGHNT, CDR2 FRNRAP. V was clipped by 6 bases and J by 4 bases, with 8 bases between them. The CDR3 spans 12 residues. Assay used: immunoSEQ multiplex PCR; TCRdb lists only in-frame clones, some missing. The sample has 950 to 1,500 clones; over 15% are singletons. Here the sequenced sample was tumor tissue (inferred from file names), taken from a patient given nivolumab and ipilimumab in sequence. The chain uses TRBV12-5 and TRBJ2-3, with no clear D. This sequence was found in a human donor with melanoma. The CDR3 DNA sequence: TGTGCTAGTGGCCCCACCCCAGATACGCAGTATTTT. Translated: CASGPTPDTQYF.